This T cell receptor (beta chain) emerged from a study of cytomegalovirus exposure and HLA in healthy donors. Libraries were prepared by immunoSEQ multiplex PCR; TCRdb keeps only in-frame clonotypes and omits some of them. The table lists some 140,000 clones, 85% to 90% of them singletons. The CDR3 sequence is 15 residues long. The germline gives CDR1 SNHLY, CDR2 FYNNEI. V shed 11 bases and J 2 bases; nucleotides not matched to a gene: 14. The genes are TRBV2 and TRBJ2-7; 8 bases are shared with TRBD2. This receptor was identified in a woman in her 30s in good health and CMV-seropositive. The specimen sequenced was PBMCs. The CDR3: CAGNRGGDLAYEQYF. CDR3 nucleotides: TGTGCCGGAAATCGGGGGGGCGACCTCGCCTACGAGCAGTACTTC.